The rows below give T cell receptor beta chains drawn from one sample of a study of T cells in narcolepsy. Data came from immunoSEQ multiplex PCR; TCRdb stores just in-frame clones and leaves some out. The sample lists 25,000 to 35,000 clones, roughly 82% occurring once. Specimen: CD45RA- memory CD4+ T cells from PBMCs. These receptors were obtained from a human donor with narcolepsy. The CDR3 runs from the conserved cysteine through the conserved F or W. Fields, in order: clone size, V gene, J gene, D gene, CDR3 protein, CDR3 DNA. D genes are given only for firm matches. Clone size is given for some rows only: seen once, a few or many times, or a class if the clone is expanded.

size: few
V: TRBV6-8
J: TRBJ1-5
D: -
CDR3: CASSPTTGMGQPQHF
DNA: TGTGCCAGCAGCCCTACCACAGGGATGGGTCAGCCCCAGCATTTT

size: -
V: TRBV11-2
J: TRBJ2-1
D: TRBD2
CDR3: CASSLGPALAGGPGNEQFF
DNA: TGTGCCAGCAGCTTAGGCCCAGCGTTGGCGGGAGGGCCGGGGAATGAGCAGTTCTTC

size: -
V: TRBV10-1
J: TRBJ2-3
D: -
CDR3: CASSARATDTQYF
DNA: TGCGCCAGCAGTGCGAGGGCCACAGATACGCAGTATTTT

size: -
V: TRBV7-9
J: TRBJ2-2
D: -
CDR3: CASSPQGQTGELFF
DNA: TGTGCCAGCAGCCCTCAGGGTCAGACCGGGGAGCTGTTTTTT

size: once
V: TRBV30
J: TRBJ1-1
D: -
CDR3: CACPLGENTEAFF
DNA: TGTGCCTGCCCCCTGGGGGAGAACACTGAAGCTTTCTTT

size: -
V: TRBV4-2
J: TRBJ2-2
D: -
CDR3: CASSPTGTTGELFF
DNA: TGTGCCAGCAGCCCCACAGGGACCACCGGGGAGCTGTTTTTT

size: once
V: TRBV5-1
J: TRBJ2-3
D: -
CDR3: CAGSSGFNTDTQYF
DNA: TGCGCCGGTTCCTCAGGGTTTAACACAGATACGCAGTATTTT

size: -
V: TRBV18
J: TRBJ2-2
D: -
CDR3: CASSPGYNTGELFF
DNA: TGTGCCAGCTCACCAGGTTATAACACCGGGGAGCTGTTTTTT

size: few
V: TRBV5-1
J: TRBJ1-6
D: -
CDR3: CASSPGSSYNSPLHF
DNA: TGCGCCAGCAGCCCAGGGAGCTCCTATAATTCACCCCTCCACTTT

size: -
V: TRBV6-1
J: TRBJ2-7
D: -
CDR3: CASSVPGGREQYF
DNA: TGTGCCAGCAGTGTTCCAGGGGGGAGGGAGCAGTACTTC

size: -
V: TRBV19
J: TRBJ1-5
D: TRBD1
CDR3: CASQGGVGSQPQHF
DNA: TGTGCCAGCCAGGGGGGGGTTGGCAGTCAGCCCCAGCATTTT

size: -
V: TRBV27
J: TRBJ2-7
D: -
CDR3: CASSFLGVGEQYF
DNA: TGTGCCAGCAGTTTCTTGGGAGTTGGCGAGCAGTACTTC

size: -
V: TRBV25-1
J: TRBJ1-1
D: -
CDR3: CASTWGGKTEAFF
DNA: TGTGCCAGCACCTGGGGAGGGAAGACTGAAGCTTTCTTT

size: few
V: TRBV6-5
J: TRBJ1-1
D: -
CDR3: CASRAGRGGGPEAFF
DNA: TGTGCCAGCAGGGCCGGGCGGGGAGGAGGACCTGAAGCTTTCTTT

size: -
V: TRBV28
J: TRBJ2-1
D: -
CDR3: CASSPPRAGNSPGQFF
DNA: TGTGCCAGCAGTCCCCCCCGGGCAGGAAACTCCCCGGGGCAGTTCTTC

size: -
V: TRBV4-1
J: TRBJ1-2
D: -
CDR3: CASSQVRQALYGYTF
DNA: TGCGCCAGCAGCCAAGTCCGACAGGCGCTCTATGGCTACACCTTC

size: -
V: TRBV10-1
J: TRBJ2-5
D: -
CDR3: CASSRSYQETQYF
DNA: TGCGCCAGCAGTCGGTCGTACCAAGAGACCCAGTACTTC

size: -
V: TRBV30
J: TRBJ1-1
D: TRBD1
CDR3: CACRTGMNTEAFF
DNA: TGTGCCTGCAGGACAGGGATGAACACTGAAGCTTTCTTT

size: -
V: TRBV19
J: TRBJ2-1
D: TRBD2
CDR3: CASSVSGRVDEQFF
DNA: TGTGCCAGTAGTGTTAGCGGGAGGGTCGATGAGCAGTTCTTC

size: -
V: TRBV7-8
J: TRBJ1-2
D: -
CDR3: CASSPQRASDYGYTF
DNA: TGTGCCAGTAGCCCCCAACGGGCCAGTGACTATGGCTACACCTTC

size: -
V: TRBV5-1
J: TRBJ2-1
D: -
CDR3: CASSLGGSGSYNEQFF
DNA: TGCGCCAGCAGCTTGGGGGGATCCGGCTCCTACAATGAGCAGTTCTTC

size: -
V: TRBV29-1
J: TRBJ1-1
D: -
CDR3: CSVEPYMNTEAFF
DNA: TGCAGCGTCGAACCCTATATGAACACTGAAGCTTTCTTT

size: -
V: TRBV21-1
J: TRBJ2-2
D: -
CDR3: CASSKAGTSGTNTGELFF
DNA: TGTGCCAGCAGCAAAGCAGGGACTAGCGGGACCAACACCGGGGAGCTGTTTTTT

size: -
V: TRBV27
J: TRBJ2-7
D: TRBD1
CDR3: CASSRGDRGYEQYF
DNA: TGTGCCAGCAGTAGGGGGGACAGGGGCTACGAGCAGTACTTC

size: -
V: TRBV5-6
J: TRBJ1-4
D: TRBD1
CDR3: CASSRQGAYEKLFF
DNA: TGTGCCAGCAGCCGACAGGGGGCTTATGAAAAACTGTTTTTT

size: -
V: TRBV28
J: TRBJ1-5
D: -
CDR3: CASSGRTVPGTQHF
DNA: TGTGCCAGCAGTGGACGGACGGTGCCAGGGACCCAGCATTTT

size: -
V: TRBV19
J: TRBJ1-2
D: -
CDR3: CASRPRQARHAYGYTF
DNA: TGTGCCAGTAGACCAAGACAGGCTCGCCACGCCTATGGCTACACCTTC

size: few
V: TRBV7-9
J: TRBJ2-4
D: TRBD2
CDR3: CASSSGTSGTQYF
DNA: TGTGCCAGCAGCTCCGGGACTAGCGGGACTCAGTACTTC

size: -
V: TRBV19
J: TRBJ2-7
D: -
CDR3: CASSSTGLNSYEQYF
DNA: TGTGCCAGTAGTTCAACAGGGTTAAACTCCTACGAGCAGTACTTC

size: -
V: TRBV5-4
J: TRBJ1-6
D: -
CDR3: CASSPDSRGDSPLHF
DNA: TGTGCCAGCAGCCCGGACTCCCGAGGGGATTCACCCCTCCACTTT

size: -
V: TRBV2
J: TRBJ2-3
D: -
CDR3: CASSPTGFGTDTQYF
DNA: TGTGCCAGCAGCCCAACGGGGTTTGGAACAGATACGCAGTATTTT

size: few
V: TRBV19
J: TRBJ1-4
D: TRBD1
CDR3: CASSPPDRGPTNEKLFF
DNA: TGTGCCAGTAGTCCCCCGGACAGGGGTCCAACTAATGAAAAACTGTTTTTT